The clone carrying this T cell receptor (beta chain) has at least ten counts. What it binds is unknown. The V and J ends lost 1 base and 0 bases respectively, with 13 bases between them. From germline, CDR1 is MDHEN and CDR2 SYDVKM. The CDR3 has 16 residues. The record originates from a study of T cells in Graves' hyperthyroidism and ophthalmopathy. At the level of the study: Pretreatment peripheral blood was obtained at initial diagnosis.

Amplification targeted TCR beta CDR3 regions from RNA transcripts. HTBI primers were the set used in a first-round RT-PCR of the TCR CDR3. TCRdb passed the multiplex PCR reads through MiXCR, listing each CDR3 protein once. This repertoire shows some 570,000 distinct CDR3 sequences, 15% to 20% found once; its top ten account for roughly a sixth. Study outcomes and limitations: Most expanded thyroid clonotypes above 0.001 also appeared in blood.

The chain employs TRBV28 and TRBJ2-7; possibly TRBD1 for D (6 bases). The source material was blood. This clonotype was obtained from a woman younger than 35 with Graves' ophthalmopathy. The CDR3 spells CASSLFQGLSSYEQYF. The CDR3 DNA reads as TGTGCCAGCAGTTTATTTCAGGGGCTGAGCTCCTACGAGCAGTACTTC. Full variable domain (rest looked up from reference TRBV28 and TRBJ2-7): DVKVTQSSRYLVKRTGEKVFLECVQDMDHENMFWYRQDPGLGLRLIYFSYDVKMKEKGDIPEGYSVSREKKERFSLILESASTNQTSMYLCASSLFQGLSSYEQYFGPGTRLTVT.